This section outlines one T cell receptor beta chain sequence together with its context. V dropped 4 bases and J dropped 7 bases, with 14 bases sitting between them. The CDR3 is 14 residues long. CDR1 and CDR2 from the germline V gene are SGHRS and YFSETQ. The sample belongs to a study of control samples from healthy donors and cancer patients. Repertoires were generated with immunoSEQ multiplex PCR, while TCRdb's copy carries only in-frame clones and drops some. Altogether 75,000 to 100,000 clones are present, roughly 92% being singletons, with the ten largest covering about 3%. V usage is TRBV5-1 and J usage is TRBJ1-4, with D possibly TRBD1 on 5 matching bases. The sequencing input was blood. The sequence derives from a human donor in good health. The donor label of this sample is uncertain. DNA for the CDR3: TGCGCCAGCAGCCGGGGGACGGATGGTGAAAAACTGTTTTTT. Encoded protein: CASSRGTDGEKLFF.